The T cell receptor beta chain described here comes from a study of blood T cell repertoires in COVID-19. Study in general: Material from acute and convalescent COVID-19 was sourced from the United States, Italy and Spain. From T cells, B-cell-depleted T cells, or PBMCs came the material, which was cDNA or gDNA.

Original handling: Nucleated cell counts were estimated from reference gene primer amplification. Clones were read by immunoSEQ multiplex PCR, and TCRdb kept only the in-frame ones, dropping some. V, J and clone size are those of that table, while D and trimming were read from the DNA. The table has fewer than 70,000 clones, roughly 85% seen once. V gave up 4 bases and J gave up 4 bases; unmatched junction bases: 11. The germline gives CDR1 SGHRS, CDR2 YFSETQ. The CDR3 sequence is 17 residues long. The chain is built from TRBV5-1 and TRBJ1-1, with 12 bases matching TRBD1. Sequenced: peripheral blood. The source is an elderly man with acute or convalescent COVID-19. The CDR3 region is CASSPQGTGGAVTEAFF. The CDR3 coding sequence is TGCGCCAGCAGCCCCCAGGGGACAGGGGGCGCGGTCACTGAAGCTTTCTTT.